The next 3 T cell receptor beta chains were all read from a single sample in a study of blood T cell repertoires in COVID-19. TCRdb's table, derived via immunoSEQ multiplex PCR, lists solely in-frame clones and lacks some. Seen here are a few hundred thousand clones, approximately 86% observed once, and the top ten hold just under 9%. Material: PBMCs or T cells enriched from blood (not recorded which). The receptors originated from a woman under 30 who had recovered from COVID-19.

The rearrangement joins TRBV3-1 (or the pseudogene TRBV3-2) to TRBJ2-1, with 14 bases fitting TRBD2. Germline V gives CDR1 LGHDT, CDR2 YNNKEL (reference sequence). There are 18 residues in the CDR3. The J segment lost 2 bases and the V segment lost 3 bases, leaving 6 bases of the junction unmatched. CDR3 bases: TGTGCCAGCAGCCAGACCGGGACTAGCGGGAGTGCCTACAATGAGCAGTTCTTC. Its protein product is CASSQTGTSGSAYNEQFF.

V gene TRBV6-5 combines with J gene TRBJ1-1; D gene unclear. This CDR3 has 16 amino acids. Germline V CDR1 and CDR2: MNHEY, SVGAGI. The V gene lost 0 bases and the J gene lost 2 bases, with 13 bases spanning the gap. CDR3 sequence (DNA): TGTGCCAGCAGTTACTCCTCCCGCGGCCCAAACACTGAAGCTTTCTTT. Its protein product is CASSYSSRGPNTEAFF.

This sequence joins TRBV3-1 (or the pseudogene TRBV3-2) and TRBJ2-3; D not certain. The CDR3 covers 14 residues. Germline V gene sequence: CDR1 LGHDT, CDR2 YNNKEL (reference sequence). V lost 3 bases and J lost 0, with 7 bases in between. The CDR3 DNA sequence: TGTGCCAGCAGCCACATCGGGAGCACAGATACGCAGTATTTT. Amino acids: CASSHIGSTDTQYF.